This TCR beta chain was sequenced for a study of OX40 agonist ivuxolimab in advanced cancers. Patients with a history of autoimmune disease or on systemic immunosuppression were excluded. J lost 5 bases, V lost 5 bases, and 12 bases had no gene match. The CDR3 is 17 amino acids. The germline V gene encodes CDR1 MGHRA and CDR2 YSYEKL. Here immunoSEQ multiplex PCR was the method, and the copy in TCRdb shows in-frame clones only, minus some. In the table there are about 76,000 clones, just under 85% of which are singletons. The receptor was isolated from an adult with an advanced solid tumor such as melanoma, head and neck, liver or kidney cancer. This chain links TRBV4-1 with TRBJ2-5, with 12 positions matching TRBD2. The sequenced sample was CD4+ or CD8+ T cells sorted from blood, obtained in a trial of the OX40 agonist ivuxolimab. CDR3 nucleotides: TGCGCCAGCAGCTCCACAACCGCTAGCGGGAGGGATGAGACCCAGTACTTC. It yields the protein CASSSTTASGRDETQYF.